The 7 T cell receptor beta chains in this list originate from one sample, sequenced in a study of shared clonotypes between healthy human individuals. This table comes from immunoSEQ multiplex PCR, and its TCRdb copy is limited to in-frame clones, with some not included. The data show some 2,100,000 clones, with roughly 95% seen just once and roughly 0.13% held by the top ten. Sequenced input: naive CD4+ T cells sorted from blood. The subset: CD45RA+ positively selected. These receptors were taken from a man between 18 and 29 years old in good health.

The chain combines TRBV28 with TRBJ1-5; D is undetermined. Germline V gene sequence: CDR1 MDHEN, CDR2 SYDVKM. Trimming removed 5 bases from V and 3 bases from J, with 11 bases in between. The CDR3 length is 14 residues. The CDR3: CASSLGNANQPQHF. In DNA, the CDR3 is TGTGCCAGCAGTCTCGGGAACGCCAATCAGCCCCAGCATTTT.

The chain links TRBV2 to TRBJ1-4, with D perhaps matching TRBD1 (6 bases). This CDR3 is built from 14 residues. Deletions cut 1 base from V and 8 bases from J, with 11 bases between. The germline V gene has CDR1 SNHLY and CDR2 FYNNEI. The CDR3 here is CASSEGGGMEKLFF. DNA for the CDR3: TGTGCCAGCAGTGAAGGCGGGGGCATGGAAAAACTGTTTTTT.

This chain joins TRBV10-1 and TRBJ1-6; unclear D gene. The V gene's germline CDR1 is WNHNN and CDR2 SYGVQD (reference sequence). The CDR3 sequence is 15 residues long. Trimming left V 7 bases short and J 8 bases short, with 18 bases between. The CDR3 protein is CASINRSLGYSPLHF. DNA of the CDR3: TGCGCCAGCATCAATCGTAGCCTAGGGTATTCACCCCTCCACTTT.

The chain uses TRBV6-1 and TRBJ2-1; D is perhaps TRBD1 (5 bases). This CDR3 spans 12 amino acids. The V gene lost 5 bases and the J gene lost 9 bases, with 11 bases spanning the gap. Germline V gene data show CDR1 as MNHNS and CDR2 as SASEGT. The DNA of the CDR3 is TGTGCCAGCAGTAATCAGGGCGCTGAGCAGTTCTTC. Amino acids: CASSNQGAEQFF.

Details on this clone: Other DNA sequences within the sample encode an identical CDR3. CDR3 sequence (DNA): TGTGCCAGCAGCTTAGACGGGGTCGAGCAGTACTTC. Translation gives CASSLDGVEQYF. V is TRBV11-3 and J is TRBJ2-7, with D possibly being TRBD2 (5 bases). This CDR3 region has 12 residues. The V end was cut by 0 bases, the J end by 6 bases, with 6 bases between. Looked up from germline, CDR1 is SGHNT and CDR2 is YENEEA.

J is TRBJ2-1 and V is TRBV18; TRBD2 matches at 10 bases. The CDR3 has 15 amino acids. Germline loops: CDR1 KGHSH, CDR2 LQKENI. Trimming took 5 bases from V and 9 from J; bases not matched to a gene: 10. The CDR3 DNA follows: TGTGCCAGCTCATCCGGGACTAGCGTCTTCAGTGAGCAGTTCTTC. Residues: CASSSGTSVFSEQFF.

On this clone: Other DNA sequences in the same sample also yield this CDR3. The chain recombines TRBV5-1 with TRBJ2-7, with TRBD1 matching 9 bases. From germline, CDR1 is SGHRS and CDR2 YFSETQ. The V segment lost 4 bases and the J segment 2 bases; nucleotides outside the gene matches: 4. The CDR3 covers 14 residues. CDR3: CASSNGQGTYEQYF. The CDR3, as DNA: TGCGCCAGCAGCAATGGACAGGGGACCTACGAGCAGTACTTC.